This entry is about one T cell receptor beta chain. It has no known antigen specificity. Base-call qualities are not available, and no considerably larger clone is one nucleotide away. The donors were healthy, HIV-negative adults who had no recently reported acute infections or vaccinations. Every donor was a Caucasian adult living in Nashville, Tennessee, USA. In the unsorted samples, some 94 million PBMCs were counted, and genomic DNA was extracted using the QIAamp DNA Blood Mini kit. After blood collection by leukapheresis, PBMCs were isolated using Ficoll-Histopaque density gradient centrifugation and then cryopreserved in the vapor phase of liquid nitrogen. This entry is derived from a study of shared clonotypes between healthy human individuals (dated by TCRdb to 2020 to 2022). Study-level background: The cohort included three men and a couple of women between 18 and 49 years of age. To estimate repertoire size and how much clonotype sharing occurs between individuals, the study deeply sequenced the blood TCR repertoires of about five healthy adults. To increase sequencing depth and limit assay-specific biases, different laboratories used diverse techniques to prepare libraries and sequence TCR repertoires. Between about 0.85 and 9.5 billion PBMCs per donor were obtained by leukapheresis. Summary of the overall study and its limitations: Pairwise subsampling led to the expectation that sequencing depth would affect the degree of clonotype sharing among donors. Because the study included a small number of donors, the genetic and exposure-history diversity represented was limited. Only blood was sampled, and tissue TCR repertoires likely differ from those in blood.

TCR CDR3 regions were amplified from genomic DNA by multiplex PCR using the deep immunoSEQ assay. Genomic DNA extracted from each cell subset was distributed evenly over all wells of several immunoSEQ 96-well plates, and each plate served as one replicate. For unsorted PBMC, about 270 ng of genomic DNA, equivalent to about 30,000 T cell genomes, went into each replicate PCR. Unsorted PBMC genomic DNA was sequenced across ten immunoSEQ deep assay plates. Purified libraries were measured with a Qubit 3.0 fluorometer, size-checked on a Bioanalyzer 2100, and measured again with the KAPA Library Quantification kit. A separate single-read 150-cycle Illumina NextSeq 550 flow cell was used to sequence each immunoSEQ 96-well plate. As for the authors' bioinformatics: Because the immunoSEQ output held only junctional sequences and lacked quality scores, the filtering could not match the filtering applied to full-length reads. Sequences were annotated with PyIR, a Python wrapper for IgBLAST v1.9, using IMGT germline references to assign V/J genes and CDR3. Reads were removed for weak V/J assignments (E-value above 1e-6), missing CDR3, stop codons, out-of-frame junctions, or ambiguous translated residues. V3J clonotypes were defined as sequences sharing an identical inferred V gene, J gene, and CDR3 amino acid sequence. Percentage overlap between repertoires was calculated by dividing the number of shared unique clonotypes by the size of the smaller repertoire. Richness of each repertoire was evaluated using RTK rarefaction, the Chao1 estimator, and Recon v2.1 estimates of unobserved clonotypes. The source is immuneACCESS, and TCRdb retained only in-frame sequences with V and J called. Part of the clones is not carried over; for the studies checked, unresolved V genes explain less than half of this, and the remainder is unexplained. V and J calls and clone size come straight from that table; D and trimming were deduced from the DNA. The sample table lists about 480,000 clones, almost 80% of them with a count of one. The leading ten clones occupy around 13% of the sample.

Sequencing used PBMCs. This TCR was sampled from a woman in her thirties or forties in good health. Some clones in this sample may be carry-over from other donors' samples.

Here the CDR3 is given as CASSKQTSQIDGEQFF. The sequence in DNA is TGTGCCAGCAGCAAACAGACTAGCCAGATCGACGGGGAGCAGTTCTTC. The chain couples TRBV28 to TRBJ2-1, with 7 bases matching TRBD2. Including the terminal cysteine and phenylalanine, the CDR3 comprises 16 residues. Only the CDR3 DNA stays, 48 bases, in frame from base 1. CDR1 is given as MDHEN and CDR2 as SYDVKM, both from the germline V gene. V loses 6 bases at its end and J loses 10 bases; junction bases beyond the gene matches: 18.